This T cell receptor beta chain was profiled in a study of shared clonotypes between healthy human individuals. Method: immunoSEQ multiplex PCR; TCRdb's copy keeps in-frame clones and lacks some. The table includes some 1 million clones, about 70% detected once. Subsets obtained from CD4+ cells comprised CD45RA+ naive and CD45RA-negative memory cells. This CDR3 is built from 15 residues. The V end lost 5 bases, the J end lost 4 bases, and 17 bases lay between the germline ends. Germline V gene lookup returns CDR1 SGHAT and CDR2 FQNNGV. This TCR derives from a man in his late teens or twenties in good health. Sequencing used memory CD4+ T cells sorted from blood. The subset: CD45RA-negative fraction. V is TRBV11-2 and J is TRBJ2-5, with D tentatively TRBD1 (6 bases). The CDR3 DNA is TGTGCCAGCAGCCTCGGACAGTACCCCCCAGAGACCCAGTACTTC. This gives the protein CASSLGQYPPETQYF.